One and the same sample provided the 19 T cell receptor beta chains below, sequenced in a study of T cells in Graves' hyperthyroidism and ophthalmopathy (dated by TCRdb to the late 2010s). Libraries came from multiplex PCR. The instrument given in TCRdb is Illumina HiSeq 2000. The TCR beta CDR3 regions were amplified from RNA transcripts. The TCR CDR3 was subjected to a first round of RT-PCR using the HTBI primer set and the Qiagen OneStep RT-PCR kit. TCRdb reanalyzed the raw reads on its own, using fastp at Q25 for trimming and MiXCR for clone calling, and kept in-frame beta chains. Rows with a matching CDR3 protein are joined into one entry that keeps the most common DNA and genes. In this sample the table shows some 580,000 distinct CDR3 sequences, approximately 15% of which occur a single time. Of the sample, 2.5% to 4% is held by the ten largest clones. The sequencing sample was made of blood. These TCRs come from a woman aged 40 to 55 with Graves' ophthalmopathy.

This rearrangement joins TRBV2 to TRBJ2-1; 9 bases fit TRBD1. V gave up 8 bases and J gave up 11 bases; unmatched junction bases: 13. Per the germline V gene, CDR1 is SNHLY and CDR2 is FYNNEI. This CDR3 spans 14 amino acids. The CDR3 DNA follows: TGTGCCAGCCGGGGAACAGGGGGCGAGTCACAGCAGTTCTTC. Translating it yields CASRGTGGESQQFF.

This clonotype was picked up many times. The chain joins TRBV20-1 to TRBJ2-5; D call uncertain. Germline V gene data show CDR1 as DFQATT and CDR2 as SNEGSKA (reference sequence). The CDR3 totals 11 residues. V was pared by 6 bases and J by 3 bases, with 8 bases between. CDR3 nucleotide sequence: TGCAGTGCCACAAAGGAAGAGACCCAGTACTTC. Translating gives CSATKEETQYF.

This clonotype came up many times. The chain carries TRBV20-1 and TRBJ1-2; the match to TRBD1 covers 9 bases. Germline V gene lookup returns CDR1 DFQATT and CDR2 SNEGSKA (reference sequence). CDR3 length equals 15 residues. With V trimmed by 6 bases and J by 4 bases, 12 bases remained unmatched. The CDR3 region is CSATPGQGSTYGYTF. In DNA form, the CDR3 reads TGCAGTGCAACGCCGGGACAGGGCTCTACCTATGGCTACACCTTC.

The chain is built from TRBV18 and TRBJ2-1; tentatively, D is TRBD1 (5 bases). Germline CDR1 and CDR2: KGHSH and LQKENI. The CDR3 totals 16 residues. Trimming removed 4 bases at V and 8 bases at J, with 21 bases between. The CDR3 DNA reads TGTGCCAGCTCACTTAAGGCTCAAGGGGTGGTGGATGAGCAGTTCTTC. As protein: CASSLKAQGVVDEQFF.

The V and J genes are TRBV7-9 and TRBJ2-1; perhaps TRBD1 as D (5 bases). Germline V lookup: CDR1 SEHNR, CDR2 FQNEAQ (reference sequence). The CDR3 extends over 15 amino acids. Trimming stripped 1 base from V and 6 bases from J, with 13 bases between. The CDR3 region is CASSLVQARGNEQFF. The CDR3 nucleotides read TGTGCCAGCAGCTTAGTTCAAGCAAGGGGCAATGAGCAGTTCTTC.

The table lists this clonotype with many counts. The rearrangement uses TRBV4-1 and TRBJ1-5, with D maybe TRBD1 (5 bases). V shed 1 base and J shed 3 bases, with 13 bases lying between them. From germline, CDR1 is MGHRA and CDR2 YSYEKL. This CDR3 is built from 16 residues. CDR3 in amino acids: CASSQGGIHLNQPQHF. The CDR3 DNA is TGCGCCAGCAGCCAAGGGGGGATACATCTCAATCAGCCCCAGCATTTT.

This clonotype was counted only a few times. The chain employs TRBV10-3 and TRBJ1-5, with 10 positions matching TRBD1. Germline lookup yields CDR1 ENHRY and CDR2 SYGVKD. The J segment lost 6 bases and the V segment lost 3 bases, leaving 8 bases of the junction unmatched. There are 16 residues in the CDR3. CDR3 in DNA: TGTGCCATCAGTGACCCGGACAGGGGGTCTGGTCAGCCCCAGCATTTT. It translates to CAISDPDRGSGQPQHF.

This clonotype was detected a few times. V usage is TRBV5-1 and J usage is TRBJ1-1; TRBD1 matches at 7 bases. Germline CDR1 SGHRS, CDR2 YFSETQ. The CDR3 is made up of 17 amino acids. V shed 4 bases, J shed 4 bases, and the junction held 16 bases outside the gene matches. CDR3 region: CASSRTRQGRGGTEAFF. The CDR3 region has the DNA TGCGCCAGCAGCAGAACTAGACAGGGACGCGGTGGCACTGAAGCTTTCTTT.

This clonotype was observed many times. V is TRBV28 and J is TRBJ1-5; TRBD1 might be the D (6 bases). CDR1 is MDHEN, CDR2 SYDVKM, per germline. V lost 4 bases to trimming and J lost 3 bases, with 10 bases between them. CDR3 length equals 14 residues. This CDR3 reads CASSYRGYNQPQHF. CDR3 nucleotide sequence: TGTGCCAGCAGTTATAGGGGGTACAATCAGCCCCAGCATTTT.

This clonotype was recorded many times. The chain uses TRBV11-1 and TRBJ2-5, with 8 bases aligning to TRBD2. The CDR3 contains 17 residues. V dropped 0 bases and J dropped 0; count of bases not matched to a gene: 6. The germline V gene encodes CDR1 SGHAT and CDR2 FQDESV (reference sequence). The CDR3 bases are TGTGCCAGCAGCTTAGCCCCGGTAGCGGGGCACCAAGAGACCCAGTACTTC. Translation gives CASSLAPVAGHQETQYF.

This clonotype appeared a few times. DNA of the CDR3: TGCGCCAGCAGTGAGGGGACAGGGGCCTACACAGATACGCAGTATTTT. As protein: CASSEGTGAYTDTQYF. This chain joins TRBV10-2 and TRBJ2-3; 10 bases map to TRBD1. Germline CDR1 WSHSY, CDR2 SAAADI. This CDR3 spans 16 amino acids. V trimming: 2 bases; J trimming: 2 bases; junction bases outside the gene matches: 4.

This sequence joins TRBV4-2 and TRBJ2-2; 7 bases align to TRBD2. CDR1 LGHNA and CDR2 YNFKEQ come from the germline V gene. CDR3 length: 16 residues. Germline trimming cut 4 bases from V and 1 base from J; bases unmatched to any gene: 6. CDR3 nucleotides: TGTGCCAGCAGCCTTTTGGGGGGGAGGAACACCGGGGAGCTGTTTTTT. It is translated as CASSLLGGRNTGELFF.

Many counts were recorded for this clonotype. This rearrangement joins TRBV30 to TRBJ1-2; perhaps TRBD1 as D (5 bases). CDR1 and CDR2 from the germline V gene are GTSNPN and SVGIG (reference sequence). Trimming took 5 bases from V and 4 from J, leaving 11 bases between them. The CDR3 totals 12 residues. CDR3 sequence: CAWSGNTYGYTF. The CDR3, as DNA: TGTGCCTGGTCAGGGAATACCTATGGCTACACCTTC.

On this clonotype: A read error may produce the germline difference seen at one junction end. The J gene is TRBJ1-2, the V gene TRBV3-1; D gene uncertain. Germline assignment: CDR1 LGHDT and CDR2 YNNKEL (reference sequence). There are 15 residues in the CDR3. CDR3 nucleotide sequence: TGTGCCAGCAGCCAAGGATATTCAGAGAAGTATGACTACACCTTC. Its protein is CASSQGYSEKYDYTF.

This clonotype appeared a few times. The V and J genes are TRBV18 and TRBJ1-5, with TRBD1 matching over 7 bases. CDR3 length: 18 residues. Germline values: CDR1 KGHSH, CDR2 LQKENI. V lost 3 bases to trimming and J lost 0 bases; unmatched junction nucleotides: 11. The CDR3 bases are TGTGCCAGCTCACCCGAAGGGACAGACAACCTTAGCAATCAGCCCCAGCATTTT. Translation gives CASSPEGTDNLSNQPQHF.

At least ten counts were recorded for this clonotype. The rearrangement links TRBV5-5 to TRBJ1-2; D gene uncertain. This CDR3 has 13 amino acids. Between the trimmed V and J ends, which lost 3 bases and 2 bases, there was a span of 8 bases. Germline-derived CDR1 and CDR2 are SGHKS and YYEKEE (reference sequence). CDR3: CASSSRSNYGYTF. The DNA of the CDR3 is TGTGCCAGCAGCTCCCGGTCGAACTATGGCTACACCTTC. Filled out from reference TRBV5-5 and TRBJ1-2, the complete variable domain reads DAGVTQSPTHLIKTRGQQVTLRCSPISGHKSVSWYQQVLGQGPQFIFQYYEKEERGRGNFPDRFSARQFPNYSSELNVNALLLGDSALYLCASSSRSNYGYTFGSGTRLTVV.

CDR3 sequence: CSVPMSPQETQYF. CDR3 DNA sequence: TGCAGCGTTCCCATGAGCCCCCAAGAGACCCAGTACTTC. The chain uses TRBV29-1 and TRBJ2-5; D call uncertain. CDR1 is SQVTM and CDR2 is ANQGSEA in the germline V gene. CDR3 length equals 13 residues. V was trimmed by 5 bases and J by 1 base, leaving 11 bases between them. The full variable domain, in which reference TRBV29-1 and TRBJ2-5 provide the parts outside the CDR3, is SAVISQKPSRDICQRGTSLTIQCQVDSQVTMMFWYRQQPGQSLTLIATANQGSEATYESGFVIDKFPISRPNLTFSTLTVSNMSPEDSSIYLCSVPMSPQETQYFGPGTRLLVL.

This clonotype was detected many times. The chain links TRBV7-2 to TRBJ2-7; D uncertain. Looked up from germline, CDR1 is SGHTA and CDR2 is FQGNSA. The CDR3 spans 14 residues. The V end lost 0 bases, the J end lost 0 bases, and 6 bases lay between the germline ends. The CDR3 nucleotides read TGTGCCAGCAGCTTAGCCTCGAGCTCCTACGAGCAGTACTTC. Translating it yields CASSLASSSYEQYF.

The rearrangement uses TRBV20-1 and TRBJ2-2; 10 nucleotides match TRBD1. Germline lookup yields CDR1 DFQATT and CDR2 SNEGSKA (reference sequence). The V segment lost 4 bases and the J segment 5 bases; nucleotides outside the gene matches: 7. This CDR3 contains 15 residues. The CDR3 DNA is TGCAGTGCTACCCTTGGGACAGGGGCAACCGGGGAGCTGTTTTTT. Encoded protein: CSATLGTGATGELFF.